This is a list of T cell receptor beta chains from one sample in a study of T cell responses to AZD1222 COVID-19 vaccine. The method was immunoSEQ multiplex PCR; TCRdb's version includes in-frame clones alone and lacks a portion of them. The sample includes about 100,000 clones, about 89% of them seen just once. The specimen was peripheral blood, collected 28 days after the second dose of the MenACWY control vaccine. These receptors were obtained from an adult who received the MenACWY meningococcal vaccine as a control. The CDR3 runs from the conserved cysteine through the conserved F or W. D genes are given only for firm matches. Rows may omit the clone size; those that give it use once, few, many or a size class.

>TRBD2|TRBV3-1/TRBV3-2|TRBJ2-7|-
TGTGCCAGCAGCCCTGCCGGGGGGGCCTACGAGCAGTACTTC
CASSPAGGAYEQYF
>-|TRBV10-3|TRBJ2-7|-
TGTGCCATCAGGGGCGGGGAATCCTACGAGCAGTACTTC
CAIRGGESYEQYF
>-|TRBV6-2/TRBV6-3|TRBJ2-5|-
TGTGCCAGCAGTTACTCAGCCAGGGCACAAGAGACCCAGTACTTC
CASSYSARAQETQYF
>-|TRBV28|TRBJ2-1|-
TGTGCCAGCAGTTTAGGGTCTTCCGGGTCGCGTGAGCAGTTCTTC
CASSLGSSGSREQFF
>TRBD2|TRBV9|TRBJ2-7|-
TGTGCCAGCAGCGTCCGTGATAGCGGGGGAAGCGCCTACGAGCAGTACTTC
CASSVRDSGGSAYEQYF
>-|TRBV28|TRBJ1-1|-
TGTGCCAGCAGTTTATGGGGGGAGGTGAACACTGAAGCTTTCTTT
CASSLWGEVNTEAFF
>TRBD2|TRBV5-1|TRBJ2-5|-
TGCGCCAGCAGCTTGGTCGGGACTAGCGGACAAGAGACCCAGTACTTC
CASSLVGTSGQETQYF
>TRBD2|TRBV7-2|TRBJ2-3|-
TGTGCCAGCAGCCCGGGACTAGTTGATACGCAGTATTTT
CASSPGLVDTQYF
>TRBD1|TRBV18|TRBJ2-5|-
TGTGCCAGCTCACCACCGACAGGGGGGCGCGGAGAGACCCAGTACTTC
CASSPPTGGRGETQYF
>-|TRBV18|TRBJ1-1|-
TGTGCCAGCTCAACCCGGCCCTCCCGGGAAGCTTTCTTT
CASSTRPSREAFF
>TRBD1|TRBV28|TRBJ2-1|-
TGTGCCAGTAAACAGGGGGGTTACAATGAGCAGTTCTTC
CASKQGGYNEQFF
>TRBD1|TRBV20-1|TRBJ1-6|-
TGCAGTGCCAGTGAGACAGGGGGTAATTCACCCCTCCACTTT
CSASETGGNSPLHF
>-|TRBV5-4|TRBJ2-3|-
TGTGCCAGCAGCACCCCTGGGAGGGGGGACAAAGATACGCAGTATTTT
CASSTPGRGDKDTQYF
>-|TRBV21-1|TRBJ1-2|-
TGTGCCAGCAGCAAAGAGGAAGCAGGGGCCCCAATTAACTATGGCTACACCTTC
CASSKEEAGAPINYGYTF
>-|TRBV2|TRBJ2-2|-
TGTGCCAGCAGTGTTTCCGTATGGGGCGGGGAGCTGTTTTTT
CASSVSVWGGELFF
>-|TRBV6-5|TRBJ1-2|-
TGTGCCAGCAGTTACGAAGCTTTAGCTAACTATGGCTACACCTTC
CASSYEALANYGYTF
>TRBD1|TRBV7-2|TRBJ1-1|-
TGTGCCAGCAGCACTGGACAGGCTAACACTGAAGCTTTCTTT
CASSTGQANTEAFF
>-|TRBV29-1|TRBJ2-2|-
TGCAGCGTTGTAGGACTCCCCACCGGGGAGCTGTTTTTT
CSVVGLPTGELFF
>-|TRBV9|TRBJ2-2|once
TGTGCCAGCAGCGTAGTCCTCGGGGAGCTGTTTTTT
CASSVVLGELFF
>-|TRBV3-1/TRBV3-2|TRBJ2-3|once
TGTGCCAGCAGCCAGGCTGGGAGGTGGTATTTT
CASSQAGRWYF
>TRBD1|TRBV28|TRBJ2-2|-
TGTGCCAGCAGTGTCCCATATGTAGGGGGCAAGACGAACACCGGGGAGCTGTTTTTT
CASSVPYVGGKTNTGELFF
>TRBD1|TRBV19|TRBJ2-3|-
TGTGCCAGTAGTATGGACAGGGGACAAGATACGCAGTATTTT
CASSMDRGQDTQYF
>-|TRBV5-5|TRBJ1-1|once
TGTGCCAGCAGCTCGGGGACGCTGAGAGGGACTGAAGCTTTCTTT
CASSSGTLRGTEAFF
>TRBD2|TRBV9|TRBJ2-7|-
TGTGCCAGCAGCGTGGGACTAGTGGGTGAGCAGTACTTC
CASSVGLVGEQYF
>-|TRBV5-6|TRBJ1-2|-
TGTGCCAGCAGCTTGTCGGGTCGGGGAATGAGTGCTGGCTACACCTTC
CASSLSGRGMSAGYTF
>TRBD1|TRBV3-1/TRBV3-2|TRBJ2-7|-
TGTGCCAGCAGCCAAGCCGGGACAGGGTACCACGAGCAGTACTTC
CASSQAGTGYHEQYF
>-|TRBV3-1/TRBV3-2|TRBJ2-5|-
TGTGCCAGCAGCCAAGATTTCGGCTTAGGAGAGACCCAGTACTTC
CASSQDFGLGETQYF
>-|TRBV5-4|TRBJ1-2|once
TGTGCCAGCAGCTTGGGGTCAGGGTATAGATATGGCTACACCTTC
CASSLGSGYRYGYTF
>TRBD1|TRBV7-9|TRBJ2-5|-
TGTGCCAGCAGCTCCAGCCTAGGGGGACAGGGTGAAGAGACCCAGTACTTC
CASSSSLGGQGEETQYF
>TRBD1|TRBV7-9|TRBJ1-1|-
TGTGCCAGCAGCTTAGTACGGACAGGGGGCTACACTGAAGCTTTCTTT
CASSLVRTGGYTEAFF
>-|TRBV7-2|TRBJ1-1|few
TGTGCCAGCAGCGGTCGCCCGGGGGTGGACACTGAAGCTTTCTTT
CASSGRPGVDTEAFF
>-|TRBV24-1|TRBJ1-2|-
TGTGCCACCAGTCCCCCTGGGGACGGGAACTATGGCTACACCTTC
CATSPPGDGNYGYTF
>TRBD1|TRBV19|TRBJ1-5|-
TGTGCCAGTAGTATATTTTTAGGGACAGGGGCGTATCAGCCCCAGCATTTT
CASSIFLGTGAYQPQHF
>-|TRBV7-2|TRBJ1-1|-
TGTGCCAGCAGCTTAGGTCCGGGGAACACTGAAGCTTTCTTT
CASSLGPGNTEAFF
>-|TRBV6-2/TRBV6-3|TRBJ1-4|-
TGTGCCAGCAGTTACTCCGAAGGAGGTCCGACTAATGAAAAACTGTTTTTT
CASSYSEGGPTNEKLFF
>-|TRBV19|TRBJ1-3|-
TGTGCCAGTCCGACCCCAGGAGTCTCTGGAAACACCATATATTTT
CASPTPGVSGNTIYF
>-|TRBV14|TRBJ2-7|few
TGTGCCAGCAGCCAAGGACCAGGGCGGCACGAGCAGTACTTC
CASSQGPGRHEQYF
>-|TRBV7-3|TRBJ2-5|-
TGTGCCAGCAGCCCTTCTGGTGAGGGGGAGACCCAGTACTTC
CASSPSGEGETQYF
>-|TRBV14|TRBJ1-1|-
TGTGCCAGCAGCCAAGCCTACAACACTGAAGCTTTCTTT
CASSQAYNTEAFF
>TRBD1|TRBV5-5|TRBJ1-1|-
TGTGCCAGCAGCAATAGACAGGGGAACACTGAAGCTTTCTTT
CASSNRQGNTEAFF
>TRBD1|TRBV7-9|TRBJ1-1|-
TGTGCCAGCAGCCATCCGGACAGGGGGCGCAGCGGGGGCACTGAAGCTTTCTTT
CASSHPDRGRSGGTEAFF
>TRBD1|TRBV24-1|TRBJ2-4|-
TGTGCCACCTCGCCCGGCAGGGGGCGCGAAAACATTCAGTACTTC
CATSPGRGRENIQYF
>-|TRBV6-5|TRBJ2-7|-
TGTGCCAGCCTCGCCGCGAGTTTATACGAGCAGTACTTC
CASLAASLYEQYF
>TRBD1|TRBV2|TRBJ2-7|-
TGTGCCAGCAGCAGAGACAGGGGTCTGTACGAGCAGTACTTC
CASSRDRGLYEQYF
>-|TRBV18|TRBJ2-1|-
TGTGCCAGCTCACGGGACGGCTACAATGAGCAGTTCTTC
CASSRDGYNEQFF
>-|TRBV28|TRBJ1-5|-
TGTGCCAGCAGCATCTCCGGACAGACCAGAAGAAGAAATCAGCCCCAGCATTTT
CASSISGQTRRRNQPQHF
>-|TRBV19|TRBJ1-2|-
TGTGCCAGTAGTATTGAGTGGAGCGAGGGCTATGGCTACACCTTC
CASSIEWSEGYGYTF
>-|TRBV7-2|TRBJ2-6|once
TGTGCCAGCAGCTTCTATAGGTTTTCTGGGGCCAACGTCCTGACTTTC
CASSFYRFSGANVLTF
>-|TRBV6-5|TRBJ1-2|few
TGTGCCAGCAGTTCCTCTGGGGGGAACTATGGCTACACCTTC
CASSSSGGNYGYTF
>-|TRBV11-2|TRBJ2-6|-
TGTGCCAGCAGCTTAGAGGGGAGGAACTCTGGGGCCAACGTCCTGACTTTC
CASSLEGRNSGANVLTF
>TRBD1|TRBV6-5|TRBJ1-2|few
TGTGCCAGCAGTTACCAACGGACAGGGGGGGGCTATGGCTACACCTTC
CASSYQRTGGGYGYTF
>-|TRBV5-1|TRBJ1-2|-
TGCGCCAGCAGCACGGGACTCTCTGGCTACACCTTC
CASSTGLSGYTF
>-|TRBV7-9|TRBJ1-2|-
TGTGCCAGCAGCTCCCCTACGGGACAATTAGGCGGCTATGGCTACACCTTC
CASSSPTGQLGGYGYTF
>-|TRBV9|TRBJ2-2|-
TGTGCCAGCAGCGTAGGGTTGTTCGCGAACACCGGGGAGCTGTTTTTT
CASSVGLFANTGELFF